This entry lists 30 T cell receptor beta chains sequenced from one sample in a study of blood T cell repertoires in COVID-19. The repertoire was sequenced with immunoSEQ multiplex PCR; TCRdb's copy has only in-frame clones and lacks some. The data contain approximately 210,000 clones, about nine tenths of them singletons. The sample taken for sequencing was peripheral blood. These receptors were collected from a man in his thirties or forties who had recovered from COVID-19.

V usage is TRBV3-1 (or the pseudogene TRBV3-2) and J usage is TRBJ2-2; no definite D call. V was cut by 2 bases and J by 3 bases, with 19 bases left in between. The CDR3 sequence is 18 residues long. CDR1 is LGHDT and CDR2 is YNNKEL in the germline V gene (reference sequence). The CDR3 sequence is CASSQLTRPLYYTGELFF. The CDR3 DNA follows: TGTGCCAGCAGCCAATTGACTCGACCCTTGTATTACACCGGGGAGCTGTTTTTT.

The chain has TRBV21-1 and TRBJ1-5; TRBD1, the table's D call, lacks a check against the DNA. TRBV21-1 is labeled a pseudogene. There are 15 residues in the CDR3. The CDR3 sequence is CASSKWAGRNQPQHF. In DNA form, the CDR3 reads TGTGCCAGCAGCAAATGGGCAGGTCGCAATCAGCCCCAGCATTTT.

V usage is TRBV4-2 and J usage is TRBJ2-1, with TRBD2 identical over 12 bases. V gave up 0 bases and J gave up 7 bases; unmatched junction bases: 10. This CDR3 has 18 residues. Germline lookup yields CDR1 LGHNA and CDR2 YNFKEQ. The CDR3 spells CASSQDPSGGAFPNEQFF. The CDR3 DNA sequence: TGTGCCAGCAGCCAAGACCCTAGCGGGGGGGCCTTCCCGAATGAGCAGTTCTTC.

The chain is built from TRBV5-1 and TRBJ1-3; the D gene is possibly TRBD1 (5 bases). The CDR3 sequence is 15 residues long. The V end lost 0 bases, the J end lost 4 bases, and 11 bases lay between the germline ends. Per the germline V gene, CDR1 is SGHRS and CDR2 is YFSETQ. The chain's CDR3 is CASSLGGLEGNTIYF. The CDR3 DNA follows: TGCGCCAGCAGCTTGGGGGGCCTAGAAGGAAACACCATATATTTT.

The chain recombines TRBV21-1 with TRBJ2-1; the table's D call, TRBD1, has no DNA check behind it. TRBV21-1 constitutes a pseudogene. CDR3 length equals 13 residues. CDR3 nucleotide sequence: TGTGCCAGTACCAGGGACAGGGGCAATGAGCAGTTCTTC. It codes for CASTRDRGNEQFF.

The sample holds a few counts of this clone. The chain links TRBV19 to TRBJ2-1; maybe TRBD2 (5 bases). Trimming left V 3 bases short and J 3 bases short, with 9 bases between. The CDR3 totals 14 residues. Germline CDR1 is LNHDA and CDR2 is SQIVND (reference sequence). CDR3 DNA: TGTGCCAGTAGTATGGAGGTGTACTACAATGAGCAGTTCTTC. It encodes CASSMEVYYNEQFF.

Here the CDR3 DNA reads TGTGCCAGCTCACCATCCCCCGACAGGAATTCACCCCTCCACTTT. As protein: CASSPSPDRNSPLHF. The rearrangement joins TRBV18 to TRBJ1-6; perhaps TRBD1 as D (6 bases). The CDR3 loop spans 15 amino acids. Trimming shortened V by 2 bases and J by 7 bases, and 12 bases separated the two germline ends. Germline CDR1 and CDR2: KGHSH and LQKENI.

The genes are TRBV27 and TRBJ2-7; TRBD1 matches at 9 bases. Germline V gene lookup returns CDR1 MNHEY and CDR2 SMNVEV (reference sequence). This CDR3 comprises 16 residues. V shed 6 bases and J 3 bases; nucleotides not matched to a gene: 12. The CDR3 loop is CASRHLRTGDFYEQYF. The CDR3, as DNA: TGTGCCAGCAGACACCTTCGGACAGGGGACTTCTACGAGCAGTACTTC.

The V and J genes are TRBV11-3 and TRBJ2-2; 7 bases fit TRBD1. The CDR3 covers 15 residues. Germline assignment: CDR1 SGHNT and CDR2 YENEEA. V gave up 5 bases and J gave up 6 bases; unmatched junction bases: 9. CDR3 sequence (DNA): TGTGCCAGCAGCCCGCGAGACAGGGATCCCGGGGAGCTGTTTTTT. It codes for CASSPRDRDPGELFF. Complete variable domain (other parts from reference TRBV11-3 and TRBJ2-2): EAGVVQSPRYKIIEKKQPVAFWCNPISGHNTLYWYLQNLGQGPELLIRYENEEAVDDSQLPKDRFSAERLKGVDSTLKIQPAELGDSAVYLCASSPRDRDPGELFFGEGSRLTVL.

This chain joins TRBV18 and TRBJ1-4; possible D gene TRBD1, 5 bases. The germline V gene encodes CDR1 KGHSH and CDR2 LQKENI. V lost 6 bases, J lost 7 bases, and 21 bases lay in between. The CDR3 runs 16 residues. The CDR3 bases are TGTGCCAGCTCGGGTCCCGCCGGCAGGGATCTTGAAAAACTGTTTTTT. This encodes CASSGPAGRDLEKLFF.

This clone was observed once. The chain has TRBV15 and TRBJ2-7; D remains unclear. Trimming removed 0 bases at V and 4 bases at J, with 13 bases between. The CDR3 is 15 residues long. The germline V gene has CDR1 LNHNV and CDR2 YYDKDF (reference sequence). Here the CDR3 reads CATSRDLGLQYEQYF. As DNA, the CDR3 is TGTGCCACCAGCAGAGATCTGGGCCTGCAGTACGAGCAGTACTTC. Variable domain in full (rest from reference TRBV15 and TRBJ2-7): DAMVIQNPRYQVTQFGKPVTLSCSQTLNHNVMYWYQQKSSQAPKLLFHYYDKDFNNEADTPDNFQSRRPNTSFCFLDIRSPGLGDTAMYLCATSRDLGLQYEQYFGPGTRLTVT.

The genes are TRBV3-1 (or the pseudogene TRBV3-2) and TRBJ2-1; perhaps TRBD1 as D (5 bases). This CDR3 comprises 10 residues. Germline CDR1 reads LGHDT; CDR2 reads YNNKEL (reference sequence). Deletions cut 8 bases from V and 7 bases from J, with 6 bases between. CDR3 loop: CASGQNEQFF. For the CDR3, the DNA is TGTGCCAGCGGACAAAATGAGCAGTTCTTC.

The chain links TRBV13 to TRBJ2-5; a weak D match, TRBD1 (6 bases). The CDR3 is made up of 16 amino acids. Trimming left V 3 bases short and J 4 bases short, with 18 bases between. Germline CDR1 PRHDT, CDR2 FYEKMQ (reference sequence). This chain's CDR3 is CASSLEDSTAGETQYF. The CDR3 DNA reads TGTGCCAGCAGCTTGGAGGACAGTACCGCCGGAGAGACCCAGTACTTC.

The rearrangement links TRBV2 to TRBJ1-1; D uncertain. CDR1 is SNHLY, CDR2 FYNNEI, per germline. This CDR3 spans 15 amino acids. V lost 1 base to trimming and J lost 0 bases, with 9 bases between them. The CDR3 DNA reads as TGTGCCAGCAGTGAAGTCGGCAGGCTGAACACTGAAGCTTTCTTT. Amino acids: CASSEVGRLNTEAFF.

V is TRBV28 and J is TRBJ2-7; 7 bases map to TRBD2. The CDR3 consists of 18 residues. The V gene end was trimmed by 8 bases and the J gene end by 2 bases; junction bases not matched to a gene: 21. The germline CDR1 and CDR2 sequences are MDHEN and SYDVKM. The CDR3 region is CASSPGASSGYPTYEQYF. The CDR3 bases are TGTGCCAGCTCCCCCGGGGCCTCTAGCGGATATCCTACCTACGAGCAGTACTTC.

This clone was seen once. The J gene is TRBJ1-1, the V gene TRBV5-1; 9 bases align to TRBD1. Trimming at V came to 5 bases and at J to 1 base, leaving 12 bases not matched to a gene. The CDR3 runs 17 residues. The germline gives CDR1 SGHRS, CDR2 YFSETQ. The CDR3 reads CASSSDGTGRGNTEAFF. In nucleotides, the CDR3 is TGCGCCAGCAGTTCGGACGGGACAGGGCGGGGGAACACTGAAGCTTTCTTT.

This clone has more than one count but fewer than ten. V usage is TRBV3-1 (or the pseudogene TRBV3-2) and J usage is TRBJ1-2; 8 positions match TRBD1. V dropped 4 bases and J dropped 7; count of bases not matched to a gene: 5. CDR1 and CDR2 from the germline V gene are LGHDT and YNNKEL (reference sequence). The CDR3 contains 13 residues. CDR3: CASSLRGPGGYTF. DNA for the CDR3: TGTGCCAGCAGCCTCAGGGGGCCGGGTGGCTACACCTTC.

This clone was counted once. V and J are TRBV10-2 and TRBJ1-2; D may be TRBD1 (6 bases). There are 14 residues in the CDR3. Germline V gives CDR1 WSHSY, CDR2 SAAADI. V lost 4 bases, J lost 3 bases, and 12 bases lay in between. This chain's CDR3 is CASSVAQGYYGYTF. The CDR3 region has the DNA TGCGCCAGCAGTGTAGCTCAGGGGTACTATGGCTACACCTTC.

The rearrangement links TRBV5-6 to TRBJ1-6, with 8 bases identical to TRBD1. The CDR3 runs to 14 residues. V was clipped by 4 bases and J by 5 bases; unmatched bases: 2. Germline V gene lookup returns CDR1 SGHDT and CDR2 YYEEEE. CDR3: CASSGQGHNSPLHF. CDR3 DNA sequence: TGTGCCAGCAGCGGACAGGGCCATAATTCACCCCTCCACTTT.

The genes are TRBV4-2 and TRBJ2-3, with 8 nucleotides matching TRBD2. The V and J ends lost 0 bases and 0 bases, in that order; junction bases with no gene match: 5. The germline V gene encodes CDR1 LGHNA and CDR2 YNFKEQ. This CDR3 region has 17 residues. CDR3 DNA: TGTGCCAGCAGCCAAGATCGGGCTAGCGGGAGCACAGATACGCAGTATTTT. Its translation is CASSQDRASGSTDTQYF.

In nucleotides, the CDR3 is TGTGCCAGCAGCTTAAGCGGGGGCCAAATCGGGGAGCTGTTTTTT. Protein: CASSLSGGQIGELFF. This chain links TRBV7-9 with TRBJ2-2; 8 nucleotides agree with TRBD2. Losses at the gene ends were 2 bases for V and 7 bases for J; bases not matched to a gene: 6. From germline, CDR1 is SEHNR and CDR2 FQNEAQ (reference sequence). This CDR3 has 15 residues.

This clone was counted only a few times. The V and J genes are TRBV19 and TRBJ2-1; tentative D call: TRBD1 (7 bases). Trimming removed 3 bases at V and 9 bases at J, with 18 bases between. The V gene's germline CDR1 is LNHDA and CDR2 SQIVND (reference sequence). The CDR3 consists of 15 residues. The CDR3 region has the DNA TGTGCCAGTAGTATGTCGCAGGGGGAGGTAGGTGAGCAGTTCTTC. Translation gives CASSMSQGEVGEQFF.

The count of this clone is one. The chain is built from TRBV5-5 and TRBJ2-1, with TRBD2 matching 11 bases. This CDR3 contains 15 residues. V lost 0 bases, J lost 4 bases, and 0 bases stayed unmatched. Germline lookup yields CDR1 SGHKS and CDR2 YYEKEE (reference sequence). The CDR3 protein is CASSLGLAGYNEQFF. CDR3 nucleotides: TGTGCCAGCAGCTTGGGACTAGCGGGGTACAATGAGCAGTTCTTC.

The chain uses TRBV3-1 (or the pseudogene TRBV3-2) and TRBJ1-1, with TRBD1 matching over 8 bases. Losses at the gene ends were 7 bases for V and 8 bases for J; bases not matched to a gene: 6. Germline CDR1 reads LGHDT; CDR2 reads YNNKEL (reference sequence). The CDR3 contains 12 residues. CDR3 sequence reads: CASNAGGPEAFF. The CDR3 DNA sequence: TGTGCCAGCAACGCAGGGGGCCCAGAAGCTTTCTTT.

The chain links TRBV10-3 to TRBJ1-2, with 8 bases identical to TRBD1. Germline V CDR1 and CDR2: ENHRY, SYGVKD. V lost 10 bases, J lost 2 bases, and 6 bases stayed unmatched. CDR3 length: 13 amino acids. The DNA of the CDR3 is TGTGCCAGTAACAGGGGGACGAACTATGGCTACACCTTC. This gives the protein CASNRGTNYGYTF.

This clone occurred once. The rearrangement links TRBV2 to TRBJ1-2, with D perhaps matching TRBD1 (6 bases). Germline V gives CDR1 SNHLY, CDR2 FYNNEI. The V end was cut by 4 bases, the J end by 12 bases, with 27 bases between. This CDR3 has 16 residues. The CDR3 region has the DNA TGTGCCAGCAGTGGGCGGTCCCTACAGGGTGGGTCAAAGGACACCTTC. As protein: CASSGRSLQGGSKDTF.

Many counts were recorded for this clone. The chain has TRBV19 and TRBJ2-2; D unresolved. The CDR3 extends over 12 amino acids. V dropped 7 bases and J dropped 6 bases, with 9 bases sitting between them. CDR1 and CDR2 (germline): LNHDA, SQIVND (reference sequence). The chain's CDR3 is CASTIGAGELFF. CDR3 DNA sequence: TGTGCCAGTACAATCGGAGCCGGGGAGCTGTTTTTT. The full variable domain, in which reference TRBV19 and TRBJ2-2 provide the parts outside the CDR3, is DGGITQSPKYLFRKEGQNVTLSCEQNLNHDAMYWYRQDPGQGLRLIYYSQIVNDFQKGDIAEGYSVSREKKESFPLTVTSAQKNPTAFYLCASTIGAGELFFGEGSRLTVL.

The J gene is TRBJ1-1, the V gene TRBV18, with TRBD1 identical over 7 bases. This CDR3 has 13 amino acids. Germline loops: CDR1 KGHSH, CDR2 LQKENI. J was trimmed by 8 bases and V by 3 bases; bases with no gene match: 6. CDR3: CASSPSGQREAFF. The CDR3 DNA follows: TGTGCCAGCTCACCCTCGGGACAGAGAGAAGCTTTCTTT. The whole variable domain, remainder taken from reference TRBV18 and TRBJ1-1, is NAGVMQNPRHLVRRRGQEARLRCSPMKGHSHVYWYRQLPEEGLKFMVYLQKENIIDESGMPKERFSAEFPKEGPSILRIQQVVRGDSAAYFCASSPSGQREAFFGQGTRLTVV.

V and J are TRBV5-1 and TRBJ1-1, with 7 bases lining up with TRBD1. Trimming cost V 3 bases and J 3 bases; bases outside gene matches: 8. Germline lookup yields CDR1 SGHRS and CDR2 YFSETQ. The CDR3 is made up of 15 amino acids. In DNA, the CDR3 is TGCGCCAGCAGCTACAGACAGGGTTCGGACACTGAAGCTTTCTTT. This codes for CASSYRQGSDTEAFF.

This chain uses TRBV3-1 (or the pseudogene TRBV3-2) with TRBJ2-5, with TRBD2 matching 9 bases. The CDR3 extends over 17 amino acids. Looked up from germline, CDR1 is LGHDT and CDR2 is YNNKEL (reference sequence). Germline trimming cut 2 bases from V and 3 bases from J; bases unmatched to any gene: 10. The DNA for the CDR3 is TGTGCCAGCAGCCAAAGACTAGCGGCCGCGGTAAAAGAGACCCAGTACTTC. This gives the protein CASSQRLAAAVKETQYF.